A single sample gave rise to the 13 T cell receptor beta chains below, sequenced in a study of T-cell reconstitution after alpha-beta-depleted transplantation in children. Construction of the TCRbeta library involved unique molecular identifiers. TCRdb processed the PCR reads anew with MiXCR; each CDR3 protein has one entry. Of almost 600,000 distinct CDR3 sequences listed, approximately 30% are singletons. The specimen was PBMCs, collected before TCRalphabeta/CD19-depleted stem cell transplant. Source of these receptors: a boy in the first two years of life with Wiskott-Aldrich syndrome, due to receive a stem cell transplant.

The chain couples TRBV4-1 to TRBJ2-3; tentatively, D is TRBD1 or TRBD2 (5 bases each). The V gene's germline CDR1 is MGHRA and CDR2 YSYEKL. V was cut by 3 bases and J by 3 bases, with 13 bases left in between. The CDR3 runs to 15 residues. The chain's CDR3 is CASSHQYGTTDTQYF. CDR3 coding DNA: TGCGCCAGCAGCCATCAATACGGGACGACAGATACGCAGTATTTT.

The chain couples TRBV4-2 to TRBJ2-1; 10 nucleotides align to TRBD2. Losses at the gene ends were 0 bases for V and 8 bases for J; bases not matched to a gene: 7. CDR3 length: 16 residues. Germline CDR1 LGHNA, CDR2 YNFKEQ. CDR3: CASSQEASGSIYEQFF. CDR3 nucleotides: TGTGCCAGCAGCCAAGAAGCTAGCGGGAGTATCTATGAGCAGTTCTTC.

This chain uses TRBV6-1 with TRBJ1-6, with a tentative D call TRBD1 (5 bases). Trimming cost V 8 bases and J 7 bases, with 18 bases left between them. Germline assignment: CDR1 MNHNS and CDR2 SASEGT. The CDR3 extends over 15 amino acids. The CDR3 region is CASRAFDSQNSPLHF. DNA of the CDR3: TGTGCCAGCCGCGCTTTTGACAGCCAGAATTCACCCCTCCACTTT.

A few counts support this clonotype. The chain employs TRBV5-1 and TRBJ2-3, with 12 nucleotides matching TRBD2. The CDR3 has 18 residues. Unmatched junction bases numbered 13, after V lost 4 bases and J lost 4 bases. Germline values: CDR1 SGHRS, CDR2 YFSETQ. CDR3 DNA: TGCGCCAGCAGCCTCCAACCCGGACTAGCGGGAAGGGCAGATACGCAGTATTTT. Its translation: CASSLQPGLAGRADTQYF.

Only a few counts were recorded for this clonotype. In nucleotides, the CDR3 is TGTGCCAGCAGCTTAGAGCGACTCGCATCTGAGCAGTTCTTC. Amino acid sequence: CASSLERLASEQFF. V is TRBV7-2 and J is TRBJ2-1; no definite D call. The CDR3 has 14 amino acids. V gave up 1 base and J gave up 9 bases, with 13 bases separating them. Germline CDR1 reads SGHTA; CDR2 reads FQGNSA.

The J gene is TRBJ2-5, the V gene TRBV5-6; 7 nucleotides agree with TRBD2. Germline V CDR1 and CDR2: SGHDT, YYEEEE. The CDR3 has 16 amino acids. V shed 2 bases, J shed 1 base, and the junction held 8 bases outside the gene matches. This CDR3 is CASSFLAGTFQETQYF. CDR3 DNA: TGTGCCAGCAGCTTTTTAGCGGGTACCTTCCAAGAGACCCAGTACTTC.

This clonotype was found a few times. This chain connects TRBV5-1 to TRBJ2-7; 10 positions agree with TRBD1. With V trimmed by 3 bases and J by 7 bases, 10 bases remained unmatched. Germline lookup yields CDR1 SGHRS and CDR2 YFSETQ. CDR3 length: 15 residues. CDR3 nucleotide sequence: TGCGCCAGCAGCTCTCCCGGGACAGGGGAGAGGGAGCAGTACTTC. Amino acids: CASSSPGTGEREQYF.

The rearrangement links TRBV7-7 to TRBJ2-1; D is undetermined. The CDR3 sequence is 17 residues long. Deletions cut 4 bases from V and 0 bases from J, with 16 bases between. Germline V gives CDR1 SSHAT, CDR2 FNYEAQ (reference sequence). CDR3 sequence: CASSSLPVGGSYNEQFF. As DNA, the CDR3 is TGTGCCAGCAGCTCCCTTCCGGTGGGCGGCTCCTACAATGAGCAGTTCTTC.

The chain combines TRBV27 with TRBJ1-4; 8 bases agree with TRBD1. CDR3 length: 15 residues. Germline V lookup: CDR1 MNHEY, CDR2 SMNVEV (reference sequence). J gave up 7 bases and V 5 bases, and 9 bases lay outside the gene matches. Here the CDR3 DNA reads TGTGCCAGCAGTAAACTACGGACAGGGTCTGAAAAACTGTTTTTT. As protein: CASSKLRTGSEKLFF.

The chain couples TRBV5-1 to TRBJ1-5; TRBD1 aligns across 7 bases. The V and J ends lost 0 bases and 6 bases, in that order; junction bases with no gene match: 3. In germline, CDR1 is SGHRS, CDR2 YFSETQ. This CDR3 is 14 amino acids long. CDR3 residues: CASSLGSGGQPQHF. The CDR3 DNA sequence: TGCGCCAGCAGCTTGGGGTCAGGGGGTCAGCCCCAGCATTTT.

The rearrangement joins TRBV9 to TRBJ2-3; D call uncertain. CDR1 SGDLS and CDR2 YYNGEE come from the germline V gene. The CDR3 covers 14 residues. V was trimmed by 4 bases and J by 2 bases, leaving 11 bases between them. The CDR3 sequence: CASSPRLATDTQYF. DNA for the CDR3: TGTGCCAGCAGCCCGCGACTGGCCACAGATACGCAGTATTTT.

This clonotype showed up just a few times. CDR3 sequence reads: CASSPGTGDPLQYNEQFF. For the CDR3, the DNA is TGTGCCAGCAGCCCCGGGACAGGGGACCCCCTCCAATACAATGAGCAGTTCTTC. The rearrangement links TRBV28 to TRBJ2-1; 10 bases align to TRBD1. V lost 6 bases to trimming and J lost 4 bases; unmatched junction nucleotides: 15. Germline CDR1 reads MDHEN; CDR2 reads SYDVKM. The CDR3 length is 18 residues.

The chain links TRBV10-3 to TRBJ2-1; 13 nucleotides align to TRBD2. The CDR3 totals 17 residues. The V gene end was trimmed by 6 bases and the J gene end by 8 bases; junction bases not matched to a gene: 13. In germline, CDR1 is ENHRY, CDR2 SYGVKD. The CDR3 sequence is CAISQLRTSGSLYEQFF. The CDR3, as DNA: TGTGCCATCAGCCAACTAAGGACTAGCGGGAGTTTATATGAGCAGTTCTTC.